One and the same sample provided the 20 T cell receptor beta chains below, sequenced in a study of T cells in Graves' hyperthyroidism and ophthalmopathy (dated by TCRdb to about 2019). The library relied on multiplex PCR. The sample was run on an Illumina HiSeq 2000. Amplification of TCR beta CDR3 regions was carried out from RNA transcripts. The first round of RT-PCR for the TCR CDR3 was performed with the HTBI primer set and the Qiagen OneStep RT-PCR kit. TCRdb reprocessing: public reads trimmed at Q25 with fastp, clones called with MiXCR, in-frame beta chains kept. Rows merge per CDR3 protein into single entries with the most common DNA and genes. The sample profile shows 300,000 to 450,000 distinct CDR3 sequences; approximately 25% of them were found once. The top ten constitute about 73% of the sample. The specimen sequenced was blood. All receptors come from a man aged 45-60 years with Graves' hyperthyroidism.

This clonotype was seen ten or more times. This chain joins TRBV5-1 and TRBJ2-2; 10 nucleotides agree with TRBD2. The trim removed 4 bases at V and 2 bases at J, leaving 5 bases unmatched. Germline V gene sequence: CDR1 SGHRS, CDR2 YFSETQ. The CDR3 has 16 amino acids. The chain's CDR3 is CASSARLAGNTGELFF. The CDR3, as DNA: TGCGCCAGCAGCGCCCGACTAGCGGGTAACACCGGGGAGCTGTTTTTT.

The chain is built from TRBV29-1 and TRBJ2-5, with 7 bases aligning to TRBD2. Germline V CDR1 and CDR2: SQVTM, ANQGSEA. V gave up 6 bases and J gave up 5 bases; unmatched junction bases: 6. The CDR3 has 12 amino acids. The CDR3 sequence: CSVNGLGETQYF. DNA for the CDR3: TGCAGCGTCAACGGACTAGGGGAGACCCAGTACTTC.

The CDR3 reads CASALAGVFNEQFF. The CDR3 DNA reads as TGTGCCAGCGCTCTAGCGGGAGTTTTTAATGAGCAGTTCTTC. The chain uses TRBV2 and TRBJ2-1; TRBD2 agrees at 10 bases. The germline gives CDR1 SNHLY, CDR2 FYNNEI. This CDR3 has 14 amino acids. V shed 8 bases and J 7 bases; nucleotides not matched to a gene: 8.

Only a few counts were recorded for this clonotype. The chain couples TRBV6-1 to TRBJ2-2, with D perhaps assigned TRBD1 or TRBD2 (5 bases each). Germline V gene data show CDR1 as MNHNS and CDR2 as SASEGT. The CDR3 loop spans 15 amino acids. V lost 3 bases and J lost 6, with 14 bases in between. For the CDR3, the DNA is TGTGCCAGCAGTGACCTGGGGGAATATTCCGGGGAGCTGTTTTTT. Translating gives CASSDLGEYSGELFF.

This clonotype was observed a few times. The chain carries TRBV28 and TRBJ1-2; D remains unclear. The germline gives CDR1 MDHEN, CDR2 SYDVKM. The CDR3 covers 15 residues. V was shortened by 2 bases and J by 3 bases, with 13 bases between the two germline ends. CDR3 in amino acids: CASSLGPLPYYGYTF. CDR3 nucleotide sequence: TGTGCCAGCAGTTTAGGGCCTTTACCTTACTATGGCTACACCTTC.

The J gene is TRBJ1-2, the V gene TRBV5-6, with D tentatively TRBD1 (5 bases). Trimming left V 6 bases short and J 4 bases short, with 19 bases between. CDR1 and CDR2 (germline): SGHDT, YYEEEE. The CDR3 runs to 15 residues. Here the CDR3 DNA reads TGTGCCAGCATTAAAGGGACGGCTGCGGTCTATGGCTACACCTTC. It is translated as CASIKGTAAVYGYTF.

J is TRBJ2-3 and V is TRBV12-3 or TRBV12-4; 8 bases align to TRBD2. V gave up 5 bases and J gave up 1 base; unmatched junction bases: 5. The CDR3 length is 15 residues. The CDR3, as DNA: TGTGCCAGCAGTCCGGGACTAGTCGGCACAGATACGCAGTATTTT. Residues: CASSPGLVGTDTQYF.

The CDR3 DNA is TGCGCCAGCAGCCCACTGATAACAGGAGAAGCTTTCTTT. Protein product: CASSPLITGEAFF. The chain joins TRBV4-1 to TRBJ1-1; D might be TRBD1 (5 bases). CDR1 is MGHRA, CDR2 YSYEKL, per germline. This CDR3 has 13 residues. The V end lost 4 bases, the J end lost 8 bases, and 14 bases lay between the germline ends.

With respect to this clonotype: This may stem from a read error, because a much larger clone lies one nucleotide away. The chain recombines TRBV11-2 with TRBJ2-1, with 7 bases aligning to TRBD2. The CDR3 extends over 17 amino acids. CDR1 is SGHAT, CDR2 FQNNGV, per germline. The CDR3 here is CTSSPLLAGGTYNEQFF. DNA of the CDR3: TGTACCAGCAGCCCCCTTTTAGCGGGCGGGACCTACAATGAGCAGTTCTTC.

The chain combines TRBV19 with TRBJ1-5; 10 bases line up with TRBD1. The CDR3 loop spans 13 amino acids. Germline CDR1 reads LNHDA; CDR2 reads SQIVND (reference sequence). The DNA for the CDR3 is TGTGCGGCGGGGACAGGGGTGTATCAGCCCCAGCATTTT. Protein: CAAGTGVYQPQHF.

This clonotype appeared a few times. The V call is TRBV5-1, the J call TRBJ1-5, with a possible D match to TRBD1 (5 bases). Between the trimmed V and J ends, which lost 5 bases and 3 bases, there was a span of 15 bases. The germline gives CDR1 SGHRS, CDR2 YFSETQ. This CDR3 is 15 amino acids long. CDR3 region: CASRVGGQPNQPQHF. In nucleotides, the CDR3 is TGCGCCAGCAGGGTTGGAGGACAACCCAATCAGCCCCAGCATTTT.

Only a few counts were recorded for this clonotype. This chain joins TRBV20-1 and TRBJ2-3; tentatively, D is TRBD2 (5 bases). The V gene's germline CDR1 is DFQATT and CDR2 SNEGSKA (reference sequence). This CDR3 contains 15 residues. V was pared by 3 bases and J by 4 bases, with 17 bases between. In nucleotides, the CDR3 is TGCAGTGCTAGTTTCGGACTTCAGCGTCCAGATACGCAGTATTTT. It translates to CSASFGLQRPDTQYF.

V is TRBV6-4 and J is TRBJ2-2; either TRBD1 or TRBD2 may supply D (5 bases each). The length of the CDR3 is 13 residues. The germline CDR1 and CDR2 sequences are MRHNA and SNTAGT. The ends were cut back, 8 bases at V and 4 bases at J, with 11 bases in the middle. For the CDR3, the DNA is TGTGCCAGCGCGGCAGGGAGCACCGGGGAGCTGTTTTTT. Protein: CASAAGSTGELFF.

Ten or more counts support this clonotype. This rearrangement joins TRBV20-1 to TRBJ2-7; 7 nucleotides match TRBD2. V lost 3 bases to trimming and J lost 1 base; unmatched junction nucleotides: 3. The CDR3 spans 13 residues. CDR1 is DFQATT, CDR2 SNEGSKA, per germline (reference sequence). The CDR3 DNA sequence: TGCAGTGCTAGCGGGAGGCCTTCCTACGAGCAGTACTTC. It yields the protein CSASGRPSYEQYF.

This clonotype has just a few counts. For the CDR3, the DNA is TGTGCCAGCAGCTTAGACCAGGGACTAGCGGGAGGATCAGATACGCAGTATTTT. Translating it yields CASSLDQGLAGGSDTQYF. The J gene is TRBJ2-3, the V gene TRBV11-2, with TRBD2 identical over 15 bases. CDR3 length equals 18 residues. Germline V lookup: CDR1 SGHAT, CDR2 FQNNGV. V gave up 0 bases and J gave up 4 bases; unmatched junction bases: 5.

This clonotype was counted a few times. The V gene is TRBV28, the J gene TRBJ2-7; D unresolved. Germline V gene sequence: CDR1 MDHEN, CDR2 SYDVKM. The CDR3 contains 13 residues. V was pared by 5 bases and J by 5 bases, with 13 bases between. CDR3 in DNA: TGTGCCAGCAGTCGCGAGGTCAGGAACGAGCAGTACTTC. This translates into CASSREVRNEQYF. Complete variable domain (other parts from reference TRBV28 and TRBJ2-7): DVKVTQSSRYLVKRTGEKVFLECVQDMDHENMFWYRQDPGLGLRLIYFSYDVKMKEKGDIPEGYSVSREKKERFSLILESASTNQTSMYLCASSREVRNEQYFGPGTRLTVT.

This clonotype was counted many times. The rearrangement uses TRBV6-1 and TRBJ2-1, with 10 bases matching TRBD2. Germline V gene lookup returns CDR1 MNHNS and CDR2 SASEGT. The CDR3 contains 17 residues. V dropped 1 base and J dropped 3; count of bases not matched to a gene: 6. CDR3 in DNA: TGTGCCAGCAGTGAAGAGCACGGACTAGCGGTCTACAATGAGCAGTTCTTC. It codes for CASSEEHGLAVYNEQFF.

The gene calls are TRBV7-9 and TRBJ1-4, with D unresolved. The CDR3 totals 12 residues. Germline CDR1 is SEHNR and CDR2 is FQNEAQ (reference sequence). V was pared by 6 bases and J by 7 bases, with 9 bases between. In DNA form, the CDR3 reads TGTGCCAGCAGTCTTAGGACTGAAAAACTGTTTTTT. Its translation: CASSLRTEKLFF.

This clonotype was counted at least ten times. This chain links TRBV11-2 with TRBJ2-5; unclear D gene. The germline V and J ends were trimmed by 1 base and 0 bases, with 12 bases remaining between them. Germline assignment: CDR1 SGHAT and CDR2 FQNNGV. The CDR3 has 16 amino acids. CDR3 protein: CASSLGSIWDQETQYF. CDR3 sequence (DNA): TGTGCCAGCAGCTTAGGGAGTATCTGGGACCAAGAGACCCAGTACTTC.

The chain's CDR3 is CASNRQGITEAFF. The DNA for the CDR3 is TGTGCCAGCAACCGACAGGGGATCACTGAAGCTTTCTTT. V and J are TRBV12-3 or TRBV12-4 and TRBJ1-1, with 8 nucleotides matching TRBD1. The CDR3 totals 13 residues. V gave up 7 bases and J gave up 4 bases; unmatched junction bases: 5.